This T cell receptor (beta chain) was profiled in a study of blood T cell repertoires in COVID-19. This clone appeared once. Original data processing: Estimation of nucleated cell counts relied on the amplification of reference gene primers. Clones were read by immunoSEQ multiplex PCR, and TCRdb kept only the in-frame ones, dropping some. That table is the source of V, J and clone size, and D and trimming were worked out from the DNA. The sample yields about 91,000 clones, more than 75% seen once. The ends lost 6 bases at V and 5 bases at J; junction bases unmatched: 6. Per germline, CDR1 SGHRS and CDR2 YFSETQ. There are 14 residues in the CDR3.

The gene calls are TRBV5-1 and TRBJ2-3; 10 nucleotides match TRBD2. Sequencing used peripheral blood. The TCR sequence derives from a woman aged 80 or older with active COVID-19. The CDR3 protein is CASKLAGARDTQYF. The DNA of the CDR3 is TGCGCCAGCAAGCTAGCGGGAGCGCGAGATACGCAGTATTTT.